The 21 T cell receptor beta chains below were found in one sample sequenced in a study of blood T cell repertoires in COVID-19 (TCRdb year 2020). The protocol used for the library was the immunoSEQ multiplex PCR assay. This immuneACCESS table, as held by TCRdb, lists in-frame sequences with V and J called but not all clones. Of the missing ones, under half trace to an unresolved V gene in checked studies; the others have no known cause. The sample records 150,000 or so clones, around 78% of which are singletons. Jointly, the top ten make up 3.5% to 5% of the sample. Material for sequencing was peripheral blood. All receptors derive from a woman at least 80 years old with active or convalescent COVID-19.

The chain couples TRBV7-3 to TRBJ2-7, with 7 bases matching TRBD1. The V gene end was trimmed by 0 bases and the J gene end by 6 bases; junction bases not matched to a gene: 11. Germline CDR1 reads SGHTA; CDR2 reads FQGTGA. The CDR3 totals 16 residues. The CDR3 nucleotides read TGTGCCAGCAGCTTAACGGGGGCAGGGGGTTTTTCCGAGCAGTACTTC. Translated: CASSLTGAGGFSEQYF.

The chain combines TRBV5-1 with TRBJ1-1; TRBD1 matches 10 bases. The germline CDR1 and CDR2 sequences are SGHRS and YFSETQ. This CDR3 has 15 residues. V lost 4 bases to trimming and J lost 0 bases; unmatched junction nucleotides: 3. CDR3 DNA sequence: TGCGCCAGCAGCCCTGACAGGGGGCTGAACACTGAAGCTTTCTTT. Translating it yields CASSPDRGLNTEAFF.

The V call is TRBV6-6, the J call TRBJ2-1; 11 nucleotides match TRBD2. Germline V CDR1 and CDR2: MNHNY, SVGAGI (reference sequence). Germline trimming cut 5 bases from V and 9 bases from J; bases unmatched to any gene: 6. The CDR3 totals 14 residues. Here the CDR3 reads CASSQTSGAGEQFF. CDR3 in DNA: TGTGCCAGCAGTCAGACTAGCGGGGCGGGTGAGCAGTTCTTC.

This chain uses TRBV7-9 with TRBJ2-5; 7 bases are a match to TRBD2. Germline CDR1 SEHNR, CDR2 FQNEAQ (reference sequence). The J segment lost 4 bases and the V segment lost 5 bases, leaving 7 bases of the junction unmatched. This CDR3 has 14 amino acids. The CDR3 DNA sequence: TGTGCCAGCAGCACCCCCGGCGGGGGAGAGACCCAGTACTTC. This gives the protein CASSTPGGGETQYF. Full variable domain (outside the CDR3, taken from reference TRBV7-9 and TRBJ2-5): DTGVSQNPRHKITKRGQNVTFRCDPISEHNRLYWYRQTLGQGPEFLTYFQNEAQLEKSRLLSDRFSAERPKGSFSTLEIQRTEQGDSAMYLCASSTPGGGETQYFGPGTRLLVL.

This clone was picked up one time. The rearrangement uses TRBV10-1 and TRBJ2-5, with 9 bases that match TRBD1. The CDR3 length is 15 residues. Germline V gene lookup returns CDR1 WNHNN and CDR2 SYGVQD (reference sequence). The V gene end was trimmed by 6 bases and the J gene end by 5 bases; junction bases not matched to a gene: 10. The CDR3 DNA sequence: TGCGCCAGCAGCCTTGGACTGACAGGGGGGGAGACCCAGTACTTC. Translating gives CASSLGLTGGETQYF.

J is TRBJ2-1 and V is TRBV30; D is unresolved. The CDR3 is made up of 13 amino acids. Germline assignment: CDR1 GTSNPN and CDR2 SVGIG (reference sequence). V shed 6 bases and J shed 4 bases, with 13 bases lying between them. The CDR3 here is CACDSGRYNEQFF. The CDR3 DNA follows: TGTGCCTGTGATTCAGGTCGATACAATGAGCAGTTCTTC.

The chain recombines TRBV2 with TRBJ1-4; tentative D call: TRBD1 (6 bases). The CDR3 runs to 16 residues. CDR1 is SNHLY and CDR2 is FYNNEI in the germline V gene. V lost 2 bases, J lost 0 bases, and 10 bases lay in between. The CDR3 DNA is TGTGCCAGCAGTGAAACGGACAGAACAACTAATGAAAAACTGTTTTTT. Its translation is CASSETDRTTNEKLFF.

This clone was observed a single time. The chain couples TRBV13 to TRBJ2-2; the D is unclear. Trimming shortened V by 7 bases and J by 5 bases, and 5 bases separated the two germline ends. The germline CDR1 and CDR2 sequences are PRHDT and FYEKMQ (reference sequence). The length of the CDR3 is 11 residues. Here the CDR3 reads CASTTTGELFF. The CDR3 bases are TGTGCCAGCACCACAACCGGGGAGCTGTTTTTT.

This clone was seen just once. The chain links TRBV16 to TRBJ2-5; 7 bases fit TRBD1. The V and J ends lost 1 base and 2 bases, in that order; junction bases with no gene match: 7. CDR3 length: 16 amino acids. Germline lookup yields CDR1 KGHSY and CDR2 FQNENV. CDR3 sequence (DNA): TGTGCCAGCAGCCAATTCGCAGGGGGTGATCAAGAGACCCAGTACTTC. Amino acid sequence: CASSQFAGGDQETQYF.

This chain connects TRBV28 to TRBJ2-5, with D unclear. Trimming stripped 6 bases from V and 2 bases from J, with 22 bases between. The germline V gene has CDR1 MDHEN and CDR2 SYDVKM. The CDR3 is made up of 17 amino acids. The CDR3 region is CASRSLSWAAHQETQYF. As DNA, the CDR3 is TGTGCCAGCAGGAGTCTGTCCTGGGCCGCCCATCAAGAGACCCAGTACTTC. Variable domain in full (rest from reference TRBV28 and TRBJ2-5): DVKVTQSSRYLVKRTGEKVFLECVQDMDHENMFWYRQDPGLGLRLIYFSYDVKMKEKGDIPEGYSVSREKKERFSLILESASTNQTSMYLCASRSLSWAAHQETQYFGPGTRLLVL.

This sequence joins TRBV19 and TRBJ2-2, with 9 positions matching TRBD1. Germline CDR1 reads LNHDA; CDR2 reads SQIVND (reference sequence). CDR3 length: 16 residues. Unmatched junction bases numbered 4, after V lost 5 bases and J lost 0 bases. The DNA for the CDR3 is TGTGCCAGTAGTTCACGACAGGGGGCGAACACCGGGGAGCTGTTTTTT. It encodes CASSSRQGANTGELFF.

The rearrangement links TRBV7-8 to TRBJ2-7, with D possibly matching TRBD1 (6 bases). The V end lost 0 bases, the J end lost 2 bases, and 8 bases lay between the germline ends. Germline V gives CDR1 SGHVS, CDR2 FQNEAQ. The CDR3 length is 14 residues. CDR3 coding DNA: TGTGCCAGCAGCTTAGCGACAGGACCCTACGAGCAGTACTTC. This encodes CASSLATGPYEQYF.

V gene TRBV6-5 combines with J gene TRBJ1-1; a weak D match, TRBD1 (5 bases). V lost 7 bases to trimming and J lost 1 base, with 10 bases between them. CDR3 length equals 13 residues. CDR1 is MNHEY and CDR2 is SVGAGI in the germline V gene. Here the CDR3 DNA reads TGTGCCAGCACAAACAGGAGGAACACTGAAGCTTTCTTT. Protein product: CASTNRRNTEAFF.

The V and J genes are TRBV6-6 and TRBJ1-5; no definite D call. The germline gives CDR1 MNHNY, CDR2 SVGAGI (reference sequence). The CDR3 covers 15 residues. With 0 bases removed from V and 0 bases from J, the gap between germline ends came to 6 bases. CDR3: CASSYSTYSNQPQHF. CDR3 nucleotide sequence: TGTGCCAGCAGTTACTCGACATATAGCAATCAGCCCCAGCATTTT.

This clone was seen only a few times. This chain joins TRBV5-1 and TRBJ1-1; 9 bases match TRBD1. Germline lookup yields CDR1 SGHRS and CDR2 YFSETQ. The CDR3 extends over 15 amino acids. The V segment lost 3 bases and the J segment 6 bases; nucleotides outside the gene matches: 9. CDR3 sequence: CASSSHGQGRAEAFF. CDR3 coding DNA: TGCGCCAGCAGCTCACACGGACAGGGGAGGGCTGAAGCTTTCTTT. Full variable domain (missing parts from reference TRBV5-1 and TRBJ1-1): KAGVTQTPRYLIKTRGQQVTLSCSPISGHRSVSWYQQTPGQGLQFLFEYFSETQRNKGNFPGRFSGRQFSNSRSEMNVSTLELGDSALYLCASSSHGQGRAEAFFGQGTRLTVV.

The gene calls are TRBV2 and TRBJ1-5; D gene ambiguous. V gave up 4 bases and J gave up 4 bases, with 17 bases separating them. Germline V gene lookup returns CDR1 SNHLY and CDR2 FYNNEI. The CDR3 consists of 16 residues. CDR3 DNA: TGTGCCAGCAGTGTTCTAGGACGGACTAATAATCAGCCCCAGCATTTT. This sequence encodes CASSVLGRTNNQPQHF.

The chain joins TRBV30 to TRBJ2-3, with D unresolved. Trimming pared 0 bases from V and 5 bases from J, leaving 12 bases between. The germline V gene encodes CDR1 GTSNPN and CDR2 SVGIG (reference sequence). This CDR3 spans 14 amino acids. The CDR3 loop reads CAWSVSLALDTQYF. For the CDR3, the DNA is TGTGCCTGGAGTGTAAGCTTAGCTCTAGATACGCAGTATTTT.

The table lists this clone with a count of one. The rearrangement links TRBV6-5 to TRBJ1-1; D possibly corresponds to TRBD1 (5 bases). This CDR3 is built from 16 residues. V was pared by 4 bases and J by 2 bases, with 17 bases between. Germline V gene sequence: CDR1 MNHEY, CDR2 SVGAGI. The DNA of the CDR3 is TGTGCCAGCAGTTCTCCAGCGGGGCTAGGTAACACTGAAGCTTTCTTT. Protein: CASSSPAGLGNTEAFF.

The J gene is TRBJ1-2, the V gene TRBV19; tentatively, D is TRBD1 (5 bases). There are 16 residues in the CDR3. Trimming pared 8 bases from V and 0 bases from J, leaving 19 bases between. The V gene's germline CDR1 is LNHDA and CDR2 SQIVND (reference sequence). The chain's CDR3 is CASCDSGFKANYGYTF. As DNA, the CDR3 is TGTGCCAGTTGCGATTCAGGGTTTAAAGCTAACTATGGCTACACCTTC.

J is TRBJ1-4 and V is TRBV28, with 9 bases that match TRBD1. The germline V gene encodes CDR1 MDHEN and CDR2 SYDVKM. The CDR3 sequence is 15 residues long. V lost 6 bases, J lost 7 bases, and 9 bases stayed unmatched. DNA of the CDR3: TGTGCCAGCAGAGGGGACAGGGCTTGGGGTGAAAAACTGTTTTTT. It codes for CASRGDRAWGEKLFF.

The V and J genes are TRBV7-3 and TRBJ2-3, with 8 bases fitting TRBD1. V was clipped by 1 base and J by 0 bases; unmatched bases: 9. This CDR3 region has 18 residues. The germline V gene encodes CDR1 SGHTA and CDR2 FQGTGA. The CDR3 loop is CASSLMPTGGLSTDTQYF. The CDR3 region has the DNA TGTGCCAGCAGCTTAATGCCCACAGGGGGGCTGAGCACAGATACGCAGTATTTT.